A single sample is the source of the 22 T cell receptor beta chains below, sequenced in a study of T-cell memory formation after mild COVID-19. TCRdb re-called the 5' RACE reads through MiXCR, storing one row per CDR3 protein. The table shows 210,000 or so distinct CDR3 sequences, with about 10% occurring only once. Sequenced material: PBMCs or a T cell subset sorted from them (not recorded which). All receptors derive from a man aged 18 to 29 who had mild COVID-19 (a few samples of this study predate the infection). Cell type and time point are not known.

V and J are TRBV12-3 or TRBV12-4 and TRBJ2-6; 7 positions agree with TRBD1. V was clipped by 8 bases and J by 1 base; unmatched bases: 14. The CDR3 totals 18 residues. The CDR3 sequence is CASPSPLGTVSGANVLTF. CDR3 bases: TGTGCCAGCCCCTCCCCCCTCGGGACAGTTTCTGGGGCCAACGTCCTGACTTTC.

This chain connects TRBV15 to TRBJ2-7; TRBD1 agrees at 12 bases. The length of the CDR3 is 15 residues. Germline V lookup: CDR1 LNHNV, CDR2 YYDKDF (reference sequence). Trimming cost V 5 bases and J 5 bases; bases outside gene matches: 7. The CDR3 loop reads CATSDRDRGLNEQYV. The DNA for the CDR3 is TGTGCCACCAGCGACCGGGACAGGGGGCTCAACGAGCAGTACGTC.

This clonotype came up a few times. V gene TRBV5-5 combines with J gene TRBJ1-5, with D unresolved. This CDR3 has 15 residues. V lost 2 bases, J lost 5 bases, and 14 bases lay in between. Germline CDR1 is SGHKS and CDR2 is YYEKEE (reference sequence). The CDR3 DNA reads TGTGCCAGCAGCTTCTCGGGTGGAGGAGATCAGCCCCAGCATTTT. Protein: CASSFSGGGDQPQHF.

This clonotype appeared a few times. The genes are TRBV25-1 and TRBJ2-5; D unclear. Germline CDR1 MGHDK, CDR2 SYGVNS. CDR3 length: 15 residues. The ends were cut back, 1 base at V and 5 bases at J, with 14 bases in the middle. CDR3 in DNA: TGTGCCAGCAGTGAATCCGGGCGGATGGGGGAGACCCAGTACTTC. Amino acid sequence: CASSESGRMGETQYF.

This sequence joins TRBV7-2 and TRBJ1-6, with 8 bases that match TRBD1. V dropped 5 bases and J dropped 10; count of bases not matched to a gene: 7. The CDR3 covers 14 residues. Germline CDR1 is SGHTA and CDR2 is FQGNSA. The chain's CDR3 is CASSKDRAVSPLHF. The CDR3 DNA reads as TGTGCCAGCAGCAAGGACAGGGCCGTCTCACCCCTCCACTTT.

This clonotype was found a few times. The V call is TRBV6-2 or TRBV6-3, the J call TRBJ1-2; 7 nucleotides agree with TRBD1. This CDR3 is built from 13 residues. The V and J ends lost 2 bases and 8 bases, in that order; junction bases with no gene match: 5. CDR1 and CDR2 from the germline V gene are MNHEY and SVGEGT. This CDR3 reads CASSYAQGFGYTF. The CDR3 DNA reads TGTGCCAGCAGTTACGCACAGGGGTTCGGCTACACCTTC.

This clonotype was picked up many times. The chain joins TRBV12-3 or TRBV12-4 to TRBJ1-1, with a possible D match to TRBD1 (5 bases). The ends were cut back, 1 base at V and 1 base at J, with 22 bases in the middle. This CDR3 contains 19 residues. CDR3 bases: TGTGCCAGCAGTTTAGGCCCCAGGGTGTCTATGGCTCGGAACACTGAAGCTTTCTTT. As protein: CASSLGPRVSMARNTEAFF.

Of note for this clonotype: This clone may be a read error of a much larger clone one base away. The chain is built from TRBV12-3 or TRBV12-4 and TRBJ2-2, with 9 positions matching TRBD1. The CDR3 length is 19 residues. In nucleotides, the CDR3 is TGTGCCAGCAGCCTGGGCCCCGGGACAGGGCACCATTGGACCGGGGAGATGTTTTTT. This gives the protein CASSLGPGTGHHWTGEMFF.

This chain links TRBV10-2 with TRBJ1-1; tentative D call: TRBD1 (6 bases). CDR3 size: 15 residues. From germline, CDR1 is WSHSY and CDR2 SAAADI. The V and J ends lost 6 bases and 0 bases respectively, with 14 bases between them. The CDR3 loop reads CASSELRGMNTEAFF. The CDR3 DNA follows: TGCGCCAGCAGCGAGCTCAGGGGCATGAACACTGAAGCTTTCTTT.

This clonotype came up many times. The chain couples TRBV29-1 to TRBJ2-5, with D hard to call. In germline, CDR1 is SQVTM, CDR2 ANQGSEA. Trimming removed 7 bases from V and 3 bases from J, with 9 bases in between. This CDR3 is 11 amino acids long. CDR3: CSGNSKETQYF. The CDR3, as DNA: TGCAGCGGGAATTCGAAAGAGACCCAGTACTTC.

This clonotype was counted a few times. The chain joins TRBV24-1 to TRBJ2-1; 10 nucleotides match TRBD2. CDR1 and CDR2 (germline): KGHDR, SFDVKD. V dropped 0 bases and J dropped 7; count of bases not matched to a gene: 5. The CDR3 consists of 16 residues. The CDR3 bases are TGTGCCACCAGTGATTTGAGTCTAGCGGGGGTGAATGAGCAGTTCTTC. It encodes CATSDLSLAGVNEQFF.

This chain connects TRBV5-6 to TRBJ1-6; TRBD1 agrees at 7 bases. Germline lookup yields CDR1 SGHDT and CDR2 YYEEEE. The CDR3 extends over 12 amino acids. J was trimmed by 10 bases and V by 7 bases; bases with no gene match: 5. As DNA, the CDR3 is TGTGCCAGCGGGAGGGGGCGGTCACCCCTCCACTTT. Translating gives CASGRGRSPLHF.

This clonotype was counted between two and nine times. J is TRBJ2-3 and V is TRBV6-5, with D perhaps matching TRBD1 or TRBD2 (6 bases each). Between the trimmed V and J ends, which lost 7 bases and 8 bases, there was a span of 16 bases. Germline CDR1 reads MNHEY; CDR2 reads SVGAGI. CDR3 length: 13 residues. CDR3 sequence (DNA): TGTGCCAGCAACCCACCGGGGGCCACTACGCAGTATTTT. Translating gives CASNPPGATTQYF.

This clonotype was observed a few times. J is TRBJ1-6 and V is TRBV28; no clear D. Germline CDR1 is MDHEN and CDR2 is SYDVKM. This CDR3 has 13 amino acids. Trimming removed 7 bases from V and 10 bases from J, with 14 bases in between. The CDR3 DNA follows: TGTGCCAGCACCCGGGTGGAGTACTCACCCCTCCACTTT. Protein: CASTRVEYSPLHF.

V usage is TRBV21-1 and J usage is TRBJ2-7; the table's D call, TRBD1, was not checked against the DNA. TRBV21-1 is classified as a pseudogene. The CDR3 length is 13 residues. CDR3 sequence (DNA): TGTGCCAGCAGCAAGGGAACAGGCTACGAGCAGTACGTC. It yields the protein CASSKGTGYEQYV.

This clonotype was detected once. V usage is TRBV6-5 and J usage is TRBJ1-2; D is possibly TRBD1 (5 bases). Germline V gene lookup returns CDR1 MNHEY and CDR2 SVGAGI. Trimming took off 2 bases at V and 3 bases at J, with 19 bases between the two ends. The CDR3 totals 17 residues. CDR3 sequence (DNA): TGTGCCAGCAGTTACGAAACCTATCCTGGGGGATACTATGGCTACACCTTC. It is translated as CASSYETYPGGYYGYTF.

This chain uses TRBV5-8 with TRBJ1-2; D is unclear. Germline V gene lookup returns CDR1 SGHTS and CDR2 YDEGEE. Trimming cost V 2 bases and J 5 bases, with 4 bases left between them. The CDR3 is 11 amino acids. The CDR3 DNA reads as TGTGCCAGCAGCTTACGATATGGCTACACCTTC. Translation: CASSLRYGYTF.

The chain carries TRBV20-1 and TRBJ2-1, with 9 bases identical to TRBD1. The CDR3 is made up of 15 amino acids. Germline assignment: CDR1 DFQATT and CDR2 SNEGSKA (reference sequence). The CDR3 here is CRGTGIENSYNEQFF. CDR3 DNA sequence: TGCAGGGGGACAGGGATCGAAAACTCCTACAATGAGCAGTTCTTC.

This clonotype showed up many times. The chain couples TRBV6-5 to TRBJ2-7; D unresolved. This CDR3 contains 11 residues. Germline CDR1 MNHEY, CDR2 SVGAGI. The V and J ends lost 2 bases and 8 bases respectively, with 7 bases between them. The CDR3 region has the DNA TGTGCCAGCAGTTACAATGGGAAGCAGTACTTC. This translates into CASSYNGKQYF.

A few counts support this clonotype. The chain recombines TRBV21-1 with TRBJ1-2; TRBD1, as called in the table, went unchecked against the DNA. TRBV21-1 is a pseudogene. The CDR3 length is 17 residues. CDR3 sequence reads: CASSKSTGIKTNYGYTF. The DNA of the CDR3 is TGTGCCAGCAGCAAATCGACAGGGATTAAAACTAACTATGGCTACACCTTC.

The chain has TRBV29-1 and TRBJ1-2, with 9 bases lining up with TRBD1. The CDR3 loop spans 15 amino acids. The trim removed 2 bases at V and 3 bases at J, leaving 7 bases unmatched. Germline-derived CDR1 and CDR2 are SQVTM and ANQGSEA. The DNA for the CDR3 is TGCAGCGTTGAATATACAGGGGGCGCGGACTATGGCTACACCTTC. It specifies CSVEYTGGADYGYTF.

This clonotype was recorded at least ten times. V gene TRBV23-1 combines with J gene TRBJ2-5, with D maybe TRBD2 (5 bases). TRBV23-1 is noted as an ORF with a role that remains uncertain. CDR3 length equals 11 residues. V was trimmed by 11 bases and J by 5 bases, leaving 12 bases between them. CDR3 in DNA: TGCGCCGGAGATGGCGGGGAGACCCAGTACTTC. It specifies CAGDGGETQYF.